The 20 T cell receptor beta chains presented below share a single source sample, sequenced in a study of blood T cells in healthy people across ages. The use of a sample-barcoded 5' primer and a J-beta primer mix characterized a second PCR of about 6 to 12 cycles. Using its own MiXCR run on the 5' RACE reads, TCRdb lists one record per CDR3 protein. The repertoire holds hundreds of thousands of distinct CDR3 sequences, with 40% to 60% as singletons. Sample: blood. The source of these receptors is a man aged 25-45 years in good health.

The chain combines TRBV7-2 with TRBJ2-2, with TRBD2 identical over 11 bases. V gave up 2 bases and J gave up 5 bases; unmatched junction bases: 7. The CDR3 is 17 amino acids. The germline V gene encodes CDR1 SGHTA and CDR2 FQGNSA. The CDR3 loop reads CASSLSSGGAGTGELFF. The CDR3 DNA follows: TGTGCCAGCAGCTTAAGTAGCGGGGGGGCCGGGACCGGGGAGCTGTTTTTT. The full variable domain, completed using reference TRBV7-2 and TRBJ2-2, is GAGVSQSPSNKVTEKGKDVELRCDPISGHTALYWYRQSLGQGLEFLIYFQGNSAPDKSGLPSDRFSAERTGGSVSTLTIQRTQQEDSAVYLCASSLSSGGAGTGELFFGEGSRLTVL.

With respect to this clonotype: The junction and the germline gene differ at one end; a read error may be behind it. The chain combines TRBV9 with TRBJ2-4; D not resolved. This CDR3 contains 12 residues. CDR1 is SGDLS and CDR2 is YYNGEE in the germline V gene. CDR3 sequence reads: CAGSVGQDIQYF. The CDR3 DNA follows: TGTGCCGGCAGCGTCGGTCAAGACATTCAGTACTTC.

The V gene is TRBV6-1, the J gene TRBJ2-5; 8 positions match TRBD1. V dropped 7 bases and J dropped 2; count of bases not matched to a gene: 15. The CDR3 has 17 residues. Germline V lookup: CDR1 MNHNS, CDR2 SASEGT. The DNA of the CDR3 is TGTGCCAGCACTAGGAGGAGGACAGGGACGGTTCAAGAGACCCAGTACTTC. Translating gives CASTRRRTGTVQETQYF.

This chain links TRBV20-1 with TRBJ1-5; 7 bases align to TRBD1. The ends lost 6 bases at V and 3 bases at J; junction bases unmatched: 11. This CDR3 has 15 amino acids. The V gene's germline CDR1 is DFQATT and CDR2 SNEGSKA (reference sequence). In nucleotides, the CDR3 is TGCAGTGCCACAAGACAGGGCGGTAACAATCAGCCCCAGCATTTT. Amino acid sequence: CSATRQGGNNQPQHF.

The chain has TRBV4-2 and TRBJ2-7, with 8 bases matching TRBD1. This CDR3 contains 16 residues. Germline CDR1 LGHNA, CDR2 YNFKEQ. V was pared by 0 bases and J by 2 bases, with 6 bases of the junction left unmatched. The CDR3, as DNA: TGTGCCAGCAGCCAAGAACGACAGGGGACAACCTACGAGCAGTACTTC. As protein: CASSQERQGTTYEQYF.

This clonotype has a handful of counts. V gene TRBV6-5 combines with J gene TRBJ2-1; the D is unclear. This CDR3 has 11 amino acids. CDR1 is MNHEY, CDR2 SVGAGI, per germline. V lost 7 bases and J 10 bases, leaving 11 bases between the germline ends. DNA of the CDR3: TGTGCCAGCATGTCAGGTCTGGAGCAGTTCTTC. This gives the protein CASMSGLEQFF.

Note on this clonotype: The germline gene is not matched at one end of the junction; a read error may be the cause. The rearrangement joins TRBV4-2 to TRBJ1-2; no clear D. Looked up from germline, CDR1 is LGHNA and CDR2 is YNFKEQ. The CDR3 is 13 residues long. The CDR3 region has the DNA TGTGCCGGCAGCCAAGATTATATAGACGGCTACACCTTC. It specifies CAGSQDYIDGYTF.

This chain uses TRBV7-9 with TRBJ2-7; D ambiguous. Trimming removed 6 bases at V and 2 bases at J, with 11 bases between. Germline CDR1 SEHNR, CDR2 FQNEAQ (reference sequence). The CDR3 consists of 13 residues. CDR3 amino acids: CASSSSGTYEQYF. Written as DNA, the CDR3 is TGTGCCAGCAGTTCATCTGGCACCTACGAGCAGTACTTC.

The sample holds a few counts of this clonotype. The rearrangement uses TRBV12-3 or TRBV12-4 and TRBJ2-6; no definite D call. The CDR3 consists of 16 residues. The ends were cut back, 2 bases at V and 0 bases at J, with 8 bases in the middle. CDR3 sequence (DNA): TGTGCCAGCAGTTTACGCGGCGCCTCTGGGGCCAACGTCCTGACTTTC. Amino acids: CASSLRGASGANVLTF.

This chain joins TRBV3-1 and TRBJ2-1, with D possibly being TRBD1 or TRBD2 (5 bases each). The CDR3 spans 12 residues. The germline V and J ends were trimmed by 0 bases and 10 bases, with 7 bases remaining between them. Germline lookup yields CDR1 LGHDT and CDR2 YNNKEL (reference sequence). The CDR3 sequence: CASSQERGEQFF. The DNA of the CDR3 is TGTGCCAGCAGCCAAGAGAGGGGCGAGCAGTTCTTC.

CDR3 nucleotide sequence: TGTGCCAGCAGCCGTGGACAGGTGTGGGCAGATACGCAGTATTTT. It is translated as CASSRGQVWADTQYF. This rearrangement joins TRBV12-3 or TRBV12-4 to TRBJ2-3; 7 bases line up with TRBD1. The CDR3 extends over 15 amino acids. Losses at the gene ends were 6 bases for V and 4 bases for J; bases not matched to a gene: 10.

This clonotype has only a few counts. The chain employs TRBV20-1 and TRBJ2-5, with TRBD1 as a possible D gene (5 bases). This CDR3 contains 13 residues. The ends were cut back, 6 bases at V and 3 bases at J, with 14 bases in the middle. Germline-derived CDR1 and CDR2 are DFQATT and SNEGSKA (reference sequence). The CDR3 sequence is CSAPETEKETQYF. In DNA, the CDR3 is TGCAGTGCCCCGGAGACAGAGAAAGAGACCCAGTACTTC.

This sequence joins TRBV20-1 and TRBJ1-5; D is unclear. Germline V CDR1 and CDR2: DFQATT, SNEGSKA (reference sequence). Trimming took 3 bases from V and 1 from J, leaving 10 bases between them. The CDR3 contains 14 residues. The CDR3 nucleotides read TGCAGTGCTAGGCGTGGCAGCAGCAATCAGCCCCAGCATTTT. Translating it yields CSARRGSSNQPQHF.

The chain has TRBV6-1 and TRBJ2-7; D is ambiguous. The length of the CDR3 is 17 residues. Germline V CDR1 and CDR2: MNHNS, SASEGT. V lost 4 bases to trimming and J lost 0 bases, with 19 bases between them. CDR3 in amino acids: CASSAAAGQSSSYEQYF. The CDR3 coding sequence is TGTGCCAGCAGTGCCGCTGCTGGGCAGTCGTCCTCCTACGAGCAGTACTTC.

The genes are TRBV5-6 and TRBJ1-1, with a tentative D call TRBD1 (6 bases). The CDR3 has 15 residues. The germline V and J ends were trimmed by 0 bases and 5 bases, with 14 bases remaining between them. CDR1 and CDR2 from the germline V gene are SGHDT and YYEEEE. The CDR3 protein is CASSLDGGLGTEAFF. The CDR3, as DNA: TGTGCCAGCAGCTTGGATGGGGGGCTCGGAACTGAAGCTTTCTTT.

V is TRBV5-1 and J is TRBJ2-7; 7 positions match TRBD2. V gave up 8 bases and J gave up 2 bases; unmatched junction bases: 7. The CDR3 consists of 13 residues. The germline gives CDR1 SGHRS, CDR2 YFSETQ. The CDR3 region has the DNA TGCGCCAGGTGGGAGCGGGGACCCTACGAGCAGTACTTC. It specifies CARWERGPYEQYF. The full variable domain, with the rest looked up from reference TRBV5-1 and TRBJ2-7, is KAGVTQTPRYLIKTRGQQVTLSCSPISGHRSVSWYQQTPGQGLQFLFEYFSETQRNKGNFPGRFSGRQFSNSRSEMNVSTLELGDSALYLCARWERGPYEQYFGPGTRLTVT.

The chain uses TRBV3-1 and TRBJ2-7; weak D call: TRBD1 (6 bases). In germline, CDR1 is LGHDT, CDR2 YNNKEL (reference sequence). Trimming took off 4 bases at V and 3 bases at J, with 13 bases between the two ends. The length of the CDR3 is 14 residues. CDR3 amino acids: CASSLTQQGYEQYF. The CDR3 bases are TGTGCCAGCAGCCTGACACAACAGGGCTACGAGCAGTACTTC.

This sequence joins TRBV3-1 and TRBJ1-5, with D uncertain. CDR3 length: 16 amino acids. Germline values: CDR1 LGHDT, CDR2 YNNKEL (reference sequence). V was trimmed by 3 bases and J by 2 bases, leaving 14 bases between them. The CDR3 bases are TGTGCCAGCAGCCACTCTGGGGTTAGCGGCAATCAGCCCCAGCATTTT. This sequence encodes CASSHSGVSGNQPQHF.

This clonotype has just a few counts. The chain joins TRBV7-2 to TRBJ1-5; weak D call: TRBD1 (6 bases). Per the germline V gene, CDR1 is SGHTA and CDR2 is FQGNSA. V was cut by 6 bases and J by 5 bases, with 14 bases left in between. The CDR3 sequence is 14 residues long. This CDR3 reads CASRANGGHQPQHF. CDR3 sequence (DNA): TGTGCCAGCAGGGCCAACGGGGGGCATCAGCCCCAGCATTTT. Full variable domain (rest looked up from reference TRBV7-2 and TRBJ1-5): GAGVSQSPSNKVTEKGKDVELRCDPISGHTALYWYRQSLGQGLEFLIYFQGNSAPDKSGLPSDRFSAERTGGSVSTLTIQRTQQEDSAVYLCASRANGGHQPQHFGDGTRLSIL.

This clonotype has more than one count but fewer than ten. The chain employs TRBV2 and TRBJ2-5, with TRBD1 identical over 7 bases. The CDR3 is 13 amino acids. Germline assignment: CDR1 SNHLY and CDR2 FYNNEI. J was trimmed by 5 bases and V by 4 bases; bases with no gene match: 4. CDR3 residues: CASSVDRAETQYF. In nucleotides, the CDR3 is TGTGCCAGCAGTGTCGACAGGGCTGAGACCCAGTACTTC.